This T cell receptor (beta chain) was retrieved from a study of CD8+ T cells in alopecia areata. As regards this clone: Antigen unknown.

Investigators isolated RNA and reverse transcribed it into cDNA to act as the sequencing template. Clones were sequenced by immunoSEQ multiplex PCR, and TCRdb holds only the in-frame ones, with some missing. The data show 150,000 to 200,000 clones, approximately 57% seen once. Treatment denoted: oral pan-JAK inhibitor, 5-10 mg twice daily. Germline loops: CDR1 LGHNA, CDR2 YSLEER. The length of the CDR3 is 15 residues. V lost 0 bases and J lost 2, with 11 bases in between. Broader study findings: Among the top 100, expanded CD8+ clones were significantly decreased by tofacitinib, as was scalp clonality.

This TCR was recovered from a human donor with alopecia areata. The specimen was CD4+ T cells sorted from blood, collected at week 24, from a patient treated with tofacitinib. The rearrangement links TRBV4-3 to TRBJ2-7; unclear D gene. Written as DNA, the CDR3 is TGCGCCAGCAGCCAAGAATATCGGGTCCCCTACGAGCAGTACTTC. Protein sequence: CASSQEYRVPYEQYF.